These 12 T cell receptor beta chains came from one sample sequenced in a study of CD4 T cells in relation to SARS-CoV-2 and coronaviruses. The assay was immunoSEQ multiplex PCR, and TCRdb's table has in-frame clones only and misses some. The sample lists about 24,000 clones, about 75% occurring once. For these receptors, no antigen is known. Before the COVID-19 pandemic, during about 2010-2018, CD4+ T cells were taken from unexposed donors. CD4+ T cells were isolated from the cells after more than nine days of culture. The source material was CD4+ T cells from PBMCs, cultured in vitro. The receptors were gathered from a human donor in good health.

In its sample, this clone was seen once. The V and J genes are TRBV12-5 and TRBJ1-5, with D perhaps matching TRBD1 (5 bases). CDR1 LGHNT and CDR2 FRNRAP come from the germline V gene. V lost 8 bases, J lost 2 bases, and 13 bases lay in between. The CDR3 has 14 amino acids. CDR3 nucleotide sequence: TGTGCTAGTTCCGCGGGGGATGGCAATCAGCCCCAGCATTTT. Translation: CASSAGDGNQPQHF.

The chain employs TRBV19 and TRBJ2-5; TRBD1 matches 8 bases. CDR3 length equals 14 residues. Unmatched junction bases numbered 8, after V lost 6 bases and J lost 5 bases. Looked up from germline, CDR1 is LNHDA and CDR2 is SQIVND (reference sequence). CDR3 sequence: CASSPQTGVETQYF. CDR3 coding DNA: TGTGCCAGTAGCCCCCAGACAGGGGTGGAGACCCAGTACTTC.

The chain employs TRBV5-1 and TRBJ2-3; weak D call: TRBD1 (6 bases). The CDR3 consists of 15 residues. V lost 2 bases, J lost 2 bases, and 12 bases lay in between. Germline V CDR1 and CDR2: SGHRS, YFSETQ. The CDR3 nucleotides read TGCGCCAGCAGCTTCTCACAGGGTACCACAGATACGCAGTATTTT. Protein sequence: CASSFSQGTTDTQYF.

V is TRBV5-8 and J is TRBJ2-7; D remains unclear. Germline CDR1 is SGHTS and CDR2 is YDEGEE. With 0 bases removed from V and 4 bases from J, the gap between germline ends came to 11 bases. The CDR3 is made up of 14 amino acids. CDR3 in amino acids: CASSLARASYEQYF. CDR3 sequence (DNA): TGTGCCAGCAGCTTGGCCAGAGCATCTTACGAGCAGTACTTC. The complete variable domain, with remaining parts taken from reference TRBV5-8 and TRBJ2-7, reads EAGVTQSPTHLIKTRGQQATLRCSPISGHTSVYWYQQALGLGLQFLLWYDEGEERNRGNFPPRFSGRQFPNYSSELNVNALELEDSALYLCASSLARASYEQYFGPGTRLTVT.

The CDR3 protein is CASSIEAGDTQYF. Written as DNA, the CDR3 is TGTGCCAGTAGTATAGAGGCCGGAGATACGCAGTATTTT. V gene TRBV19 combines with J gene TRBJ2-3; D is ambiguous. V lost 0 bases and J 5 bases, leaving 6 bases between the germline ends. The CDR3 has 13 residues. Germline CDR1 and CDR2: LNHDA and SQIVND (reference sequence). Based on the CDR3 plus reference TRBV19 and TRBJ2-3, the full variable domain is DGGITQSPKYLFRKEGQNVTLSCEQNLNHDAMYWYRQDPGQGLRLIYYSQIVNDFQKGDIAEGYSVSREKKESFPLTVTSAQKNPTAFYLCASSIEAGDTQYFGPGTRLTVL.

This clone has more than one count but fewer than ten. The gene calls are TRBV7-7 and TRBJ2-1; 11 bases match TRBD2. Germline CDR1 SSHAT, CDR2 FNYEAQ (reference sequence). This CDR3 is built from 15 residues. Trimming cost V 5 bases and J 2 bases; bases outside gene matches: 2. The DNA of the CDR3 is TGTGCCAGCAGCGAGGGACTAGCGGCCTACAATGAGCAGTTCTTC. This gives the protein CASSEGLAAYNEQFF.

This clone was detected only a few times. The rearrangement uses TRBV6-5 and TRBJ1-5; 7 nucleotides align to TRBD1. CDR1 is MNHEY and CDR2 is SVGAGI in the germline V gene. Trimming removed 5 bases from V and 11 bases from J; junction bases left unmatched: 9. This CDR3 is 13 amino acids long. CDR3 DNA sequence: TGTGCCAGCAGTCTAGACAGGGATGTTTCCCAGCATTTT. Translated, it gives CASSLDRDVSQHF.

This clone was seen only a few times. The chain combines TRBV19 with TRBJ1-5; no firm D call. V was trimmed by 0 bases and J by 4 bases, leaving 7 bases between them. The CDR3 is 14 residues long. Germline-derived CDR1 and CDR2 are LNHDA and SQIVND (reference sequence). The CDR3 sequence is CASSIDRENQPQHF. The CDR3, as DNA: TGTGCCAGTAGTATAGATCGAGAGAATCAGCCCCAGCATTTT.

The CDR3, as DNA: TGCGCCAGCAATCGACGCGCTTCCCTTAACTATGGCTACACCTTC. It is translated as CASNRRASLNYGYTF. This sequence joins TRBV5-1 and TRBJ1-2; D is uncertain. Germline V gives CDR1 SGHRS, CDR2 YFSETQ. V lost 6 bases, J lost 1 base, and 16 bases lay in between. The CDR3 consists of 15 residues. The whole variable domain, filled in from reference TRBV5-1 and TRBJ1-2, reads KAGVTQTPRYLIKTRGQQVTLSCSPISGHRSVSWYQQTPGQGLQFLFEYFSETQRNKGNFPGRFSGRQFSNSRSEMNVSTLELGDSALYLCASNRRASLNYGYTFGSGTRLTVV.

The rearrangement uses TRBV20-1 and TRBJ2-1; D assignment may be TRBD1 or TRBD2 (5 bases each). The CDR3 length is 14 residues. Germline CDR1 DFQATT, CDR2 SNEGSKA (reference sequence). Trimming cost V 3 bases and J 0 bases, with 9 bases left between them. CDR3 bases: TGCAGTGCTAGTTCGGGGCCCTCCTACAATGAGCAGTTCTTC. As protein: CSASSGPSYNEQFF.

This chain connects TRBV21-1 to TRBJ2-7; TRBD2 is taken as the D call from the table, unchecked against the DNA. TRBV21-1 is designated a pseudogene. The CDR3 contains 15 residues. The CDR3: CASSEGGDCSYEQYF. The CDR3, as DNA: TGTGCCAGCAGCGAGGGGGGGGACTGCTCCTACGAGCAGTACTTC.

This chain joins TRBV30 and TRBJ2-7; D remains unclear. This CDR3 comprises 12 residues. Germline loops: CDR1 GTSNPN, CDR2 SVGIG (reference sequence). CDR3 region: CATGESSYEQYF. DNA of the CDR3: TGTGCTACTGGTGAGAGCTCCTACGAGCAGTACTTC.